This TCR beta chain was captured in a study of CD8 T cells in Susac syndrome. The CDR3 extends over 15 amino acids. Looked up from germline, CDR1 is DFQATT and CDR2 is SNEGSKA (reference sequence). V was clipped by 3 bases and J by 0 bases, with 11 bases between them. Reverse transcription used roughly 0.5 to 1 ug RNA and random hexamers. immunoSEQ multiplex PCR amplified TCR beta CDR3 across 54 Vbeta, 13 Jbeta. MiXCR was run by TCRdb on the immunoSEQ multiplex PCR reads, yielding one entry per CDR3 protein. The sample lists approximately 150,000 distinct CDR3 sequences, 85% to 95% seen once, with approximately 0.11% in the top ten.

Material for sequencing was CD4+ T cells from PBMCs. This TCR was sampled from a human donor with multiple sclerosis. The chain is built from TRBV20-1 and TRBJ2-2; D is uncertain. CDR3 nucleotides: TGCAGTGCTAGTGACAAGTGGGCGAACACCGGGGAGCTGTTTTTT. Translation gives CSASDKWANTGELFF.